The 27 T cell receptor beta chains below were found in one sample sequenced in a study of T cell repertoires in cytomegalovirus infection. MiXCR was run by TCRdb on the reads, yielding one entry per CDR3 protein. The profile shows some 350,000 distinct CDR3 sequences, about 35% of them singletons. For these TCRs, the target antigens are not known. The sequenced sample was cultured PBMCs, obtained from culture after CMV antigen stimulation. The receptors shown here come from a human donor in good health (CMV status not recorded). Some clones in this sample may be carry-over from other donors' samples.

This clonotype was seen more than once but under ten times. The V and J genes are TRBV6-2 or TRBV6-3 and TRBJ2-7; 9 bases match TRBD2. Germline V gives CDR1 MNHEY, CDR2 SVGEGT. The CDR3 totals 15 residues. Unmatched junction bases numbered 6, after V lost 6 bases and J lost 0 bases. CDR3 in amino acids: CASSPPAGGSYEQYV. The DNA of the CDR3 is TGTGCCAGCAGCCCCCCAGCGGGGGGCTCCTACGAGCAGTACGTC.

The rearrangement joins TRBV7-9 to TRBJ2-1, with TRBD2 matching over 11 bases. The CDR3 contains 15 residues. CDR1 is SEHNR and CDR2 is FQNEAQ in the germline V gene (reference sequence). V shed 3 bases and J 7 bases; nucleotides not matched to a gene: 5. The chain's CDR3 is CASSFVAGGRNEQFF. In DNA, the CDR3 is TGTGCCAGCAGCTTTGTAGCGGGAGGGCGGAATGAGCAGTTCTTC.

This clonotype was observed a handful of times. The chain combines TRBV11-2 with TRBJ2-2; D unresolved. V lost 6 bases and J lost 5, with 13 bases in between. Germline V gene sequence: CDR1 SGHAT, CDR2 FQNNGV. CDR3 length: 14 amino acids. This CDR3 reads CASSSDSWTGELFF. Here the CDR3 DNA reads TGTGCCAGCAGTTCTGATAGTTGGACCGGGGAGCTGTTTTTT.

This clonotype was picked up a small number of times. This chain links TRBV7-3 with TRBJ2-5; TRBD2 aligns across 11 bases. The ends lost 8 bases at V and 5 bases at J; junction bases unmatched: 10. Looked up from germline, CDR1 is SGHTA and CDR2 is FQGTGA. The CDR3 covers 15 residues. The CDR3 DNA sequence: TGTGCCAGCTCCCGACTAGCGGGACTCGGGGAGACCCAGTACTTC. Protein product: CASSRLAGLGETQYF. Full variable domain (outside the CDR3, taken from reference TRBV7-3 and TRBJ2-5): GAGVSQTPSNKVTEKGKYVELRCDPISGHTALYWYRQSLGQGPEFLIYFQGTGAADDSGLPNDRFFAVRPEGSVSTLKIQRTERGDSAVYLCASSRLAGLGETQYFGPGTRLLVL.

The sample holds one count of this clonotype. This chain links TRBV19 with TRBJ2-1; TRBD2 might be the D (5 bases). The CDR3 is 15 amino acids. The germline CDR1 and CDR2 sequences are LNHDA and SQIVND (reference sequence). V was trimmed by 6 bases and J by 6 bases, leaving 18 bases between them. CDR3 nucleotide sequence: TGTGCCAGTAGAGACACTGGCCGGGCGGGCAATGAGCAGTTCTTC. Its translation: CASRDTGRAGNEQFF.

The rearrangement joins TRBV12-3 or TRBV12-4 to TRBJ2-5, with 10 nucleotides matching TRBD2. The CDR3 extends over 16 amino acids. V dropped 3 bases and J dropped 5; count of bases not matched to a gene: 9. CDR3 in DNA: TGTGCCAGCAGTTTGGGATTAGCGGGAGGTGGGGAGACCCAGTACTTC. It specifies CASSLGLAGGGETQYF.

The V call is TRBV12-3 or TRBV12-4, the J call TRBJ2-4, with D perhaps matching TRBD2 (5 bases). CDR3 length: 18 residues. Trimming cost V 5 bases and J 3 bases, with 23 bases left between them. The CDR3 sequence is CASSRTPQKLEGKNIQYF. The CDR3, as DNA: TGTGCCAGCAGTCGCACACCACAGAAGCTAGAGGGCAAAAACATTCAGTACTTC.

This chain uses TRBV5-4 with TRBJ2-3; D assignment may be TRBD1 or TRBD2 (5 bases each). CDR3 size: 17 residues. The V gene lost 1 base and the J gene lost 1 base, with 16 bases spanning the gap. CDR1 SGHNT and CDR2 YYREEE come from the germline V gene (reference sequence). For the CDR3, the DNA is TGTGCCAGCAGCTTGTCCCCGGGGCAGGGCGGCACAGATACGCAGTATTTT. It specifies CASSLSPGQGGTDTQYF.

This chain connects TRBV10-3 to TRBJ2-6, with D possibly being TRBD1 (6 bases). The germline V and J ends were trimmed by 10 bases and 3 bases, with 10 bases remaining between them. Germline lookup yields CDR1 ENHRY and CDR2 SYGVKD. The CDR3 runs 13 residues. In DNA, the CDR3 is TGTGCCACGCGGACAGTTGGGGCCAACGTCCTGACTTTC. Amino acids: CATRTVGANVLTF.

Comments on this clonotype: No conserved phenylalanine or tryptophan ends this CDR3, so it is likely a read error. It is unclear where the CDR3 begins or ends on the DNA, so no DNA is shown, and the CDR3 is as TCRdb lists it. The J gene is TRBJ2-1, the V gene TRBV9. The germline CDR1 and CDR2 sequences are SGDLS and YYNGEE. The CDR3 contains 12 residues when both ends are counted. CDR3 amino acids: CASSVIRDPLFC.

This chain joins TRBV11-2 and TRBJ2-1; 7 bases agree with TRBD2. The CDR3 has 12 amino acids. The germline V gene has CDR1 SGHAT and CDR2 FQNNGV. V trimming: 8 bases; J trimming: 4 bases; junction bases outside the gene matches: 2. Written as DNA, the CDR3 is TGTGCCAGCGGGCGGGGGTACAATGAGCAGTTCTTC. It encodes CASGRGYNEQFF.

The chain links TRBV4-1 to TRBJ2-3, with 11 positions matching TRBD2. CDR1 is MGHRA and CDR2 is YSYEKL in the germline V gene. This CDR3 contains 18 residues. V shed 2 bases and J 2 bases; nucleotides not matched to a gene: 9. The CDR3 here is CASSQLWVAGGHTDTQYF. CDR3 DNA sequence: TGCGCCAGCAGCCAATTATGGGTAGCGGGAGGGCACACAGATACGCAGTATTTT.

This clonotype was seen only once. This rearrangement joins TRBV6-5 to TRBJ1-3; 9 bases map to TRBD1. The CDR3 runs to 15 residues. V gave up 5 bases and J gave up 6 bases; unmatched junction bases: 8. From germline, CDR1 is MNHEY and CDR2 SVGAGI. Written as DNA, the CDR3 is TGTGCCAGCAGTCCCGGGACAGGGAGAGAAAACACCATATATTTT. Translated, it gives CASSPGTGRENTIYF.

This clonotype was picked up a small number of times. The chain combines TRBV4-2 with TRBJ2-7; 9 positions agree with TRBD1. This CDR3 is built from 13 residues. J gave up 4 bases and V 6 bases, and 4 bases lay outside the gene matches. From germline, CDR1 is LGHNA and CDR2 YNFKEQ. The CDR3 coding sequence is TGTGCCAGCAGACGACAGGGGGTTTACGAGCAGTACTTC. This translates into CASRRQGVYEQYF.

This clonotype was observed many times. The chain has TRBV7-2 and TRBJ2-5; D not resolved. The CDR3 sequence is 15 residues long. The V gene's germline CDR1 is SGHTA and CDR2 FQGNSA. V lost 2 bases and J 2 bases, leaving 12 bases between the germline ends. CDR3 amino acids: CASSLSGQLQETQYF. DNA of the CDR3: TGTGCCAGCAGCTTATCAGGCCAACTACAAGAGACCCAGTACTTC.

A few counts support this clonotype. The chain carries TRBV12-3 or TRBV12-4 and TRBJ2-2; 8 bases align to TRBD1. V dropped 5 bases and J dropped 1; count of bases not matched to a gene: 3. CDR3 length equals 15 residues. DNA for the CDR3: TGTGCCAGCAGTCCGGACAGGGTGAACACCGGGGAGCTGTTTTTT. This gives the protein CASSPDRVNTGELFF.

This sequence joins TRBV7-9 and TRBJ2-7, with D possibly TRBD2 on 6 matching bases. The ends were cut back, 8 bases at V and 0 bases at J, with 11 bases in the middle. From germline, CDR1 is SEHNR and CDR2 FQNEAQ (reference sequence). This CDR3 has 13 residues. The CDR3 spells CASPGLNSYEQYV. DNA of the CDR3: TGTGCCAGCCCGGGACTTAACTCCTACGAGCAGTACGTC.

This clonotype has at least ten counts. CDR3 DNA sequence: TGTGCCAGCAGCTTAGGAGATAGCGGGAGGTTCACAGATACGCAGTATTTT. Encoded protein: CASSLGDSGRFTDTQYF. The chain uses TRBV7-9 and TRBJ2-3, with TRBD2 matching 10 bases. V lost 1 base, J lost 2 bases, and 6 bases stayed unmatched. The CDR3 loop spans 17 amino acids. CDR1 is SEHNR, CDR2 FQNEAQ, per germline (reference sequence).

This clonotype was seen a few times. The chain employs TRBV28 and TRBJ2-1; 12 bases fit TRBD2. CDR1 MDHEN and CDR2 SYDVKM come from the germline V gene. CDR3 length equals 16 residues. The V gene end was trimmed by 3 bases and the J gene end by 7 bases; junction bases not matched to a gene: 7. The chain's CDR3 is CASSLELAGGTNEQFF. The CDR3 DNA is TGTGCCAGCAGTTTGGAACTAGCGGGGGGCACGAATGAGCAGTTCTTC.

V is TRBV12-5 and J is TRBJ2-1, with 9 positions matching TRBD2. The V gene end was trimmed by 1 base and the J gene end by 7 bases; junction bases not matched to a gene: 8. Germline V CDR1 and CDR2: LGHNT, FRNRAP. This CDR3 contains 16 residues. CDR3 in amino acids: CASGLDIAGVRNEQFF. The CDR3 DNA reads TGTGCTAGTGGTTTGGACATAGCGGGAGTAAGGAATGAGCAGTTCTTC.

Written as DNA, the CDR3 is TGTGCCAGCAGCTTAGCGCTGGCAGGGTGGAATACGCAGTATTTT. It yields the protein CASSLALAGWNTQYF. The V call is TRBV7-2, the J call TRBJ2-3; D is perhaps TRBD1 (5 bases). V lost 0 bases and J lost 7, with 14 bases in between. CDR1 SGHTA and CDR2 FQGNSA come from the germline V gene. The CDR3 spans 15 residues.

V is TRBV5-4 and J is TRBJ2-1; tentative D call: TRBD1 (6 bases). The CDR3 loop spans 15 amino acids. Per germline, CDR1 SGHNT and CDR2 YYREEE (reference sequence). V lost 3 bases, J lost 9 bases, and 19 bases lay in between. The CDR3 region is CASSSRDTKRGEQFF. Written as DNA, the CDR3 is TGTGCCAGCAGCTCACGGGACACCAAGAGGGGTGAGCAGTTCTTC.

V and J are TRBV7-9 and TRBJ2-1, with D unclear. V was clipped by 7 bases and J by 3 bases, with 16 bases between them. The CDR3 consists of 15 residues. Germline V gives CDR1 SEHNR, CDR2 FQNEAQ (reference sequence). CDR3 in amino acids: CASKPVTPNYNEQFF. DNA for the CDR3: TGTGCCAGCAAACCGGTAACCCCAAACTACAATGAGCAGTTCTTC.

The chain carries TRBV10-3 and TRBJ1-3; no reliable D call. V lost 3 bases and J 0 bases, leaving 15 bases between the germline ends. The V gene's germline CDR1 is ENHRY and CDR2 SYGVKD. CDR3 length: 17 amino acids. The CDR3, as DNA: TGTGCCATCAGTGATCCAAACCCCGTCTTCTCTGGAAACACCATATATTTT. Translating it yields CAISDPNPVFSGNTIYF.

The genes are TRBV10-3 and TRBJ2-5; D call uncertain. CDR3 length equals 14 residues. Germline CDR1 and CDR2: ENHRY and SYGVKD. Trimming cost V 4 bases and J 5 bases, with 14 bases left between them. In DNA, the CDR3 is TGTGCCATCAGTGGGAACAAGGTTAATGAGACCCAGTACTTC. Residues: CAISGNKVNETQYF.

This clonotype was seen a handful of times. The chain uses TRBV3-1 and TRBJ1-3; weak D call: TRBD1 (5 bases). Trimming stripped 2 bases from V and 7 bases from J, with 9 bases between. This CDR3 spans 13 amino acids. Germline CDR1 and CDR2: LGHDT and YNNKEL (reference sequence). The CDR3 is CASSQQGGNTIYF. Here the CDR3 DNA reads TGTGCCAGCAGCCAACAGGGAGGGAACACCATATATTTT.

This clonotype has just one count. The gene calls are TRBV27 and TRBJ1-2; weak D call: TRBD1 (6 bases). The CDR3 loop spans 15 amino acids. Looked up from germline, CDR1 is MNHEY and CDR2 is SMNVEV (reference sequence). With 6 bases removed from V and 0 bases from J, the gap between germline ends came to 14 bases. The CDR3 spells CASSRTGSANYGYTF. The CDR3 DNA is TGTGCCAGCAGCCGAACAGGGAGTGCTAACTATGGCTACACCTTC.